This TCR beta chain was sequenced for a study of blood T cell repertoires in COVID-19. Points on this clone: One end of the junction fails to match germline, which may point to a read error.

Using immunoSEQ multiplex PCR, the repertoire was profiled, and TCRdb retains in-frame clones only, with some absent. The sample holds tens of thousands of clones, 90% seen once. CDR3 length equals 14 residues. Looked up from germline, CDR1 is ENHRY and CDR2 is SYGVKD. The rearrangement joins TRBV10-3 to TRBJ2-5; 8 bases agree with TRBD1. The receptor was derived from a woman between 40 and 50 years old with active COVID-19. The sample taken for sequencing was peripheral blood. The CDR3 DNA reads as TGTGCCACCAGTGAACAGGGGGAACAAGAGACCCAGTACTTC. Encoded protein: CATSEQGEQETQYF.